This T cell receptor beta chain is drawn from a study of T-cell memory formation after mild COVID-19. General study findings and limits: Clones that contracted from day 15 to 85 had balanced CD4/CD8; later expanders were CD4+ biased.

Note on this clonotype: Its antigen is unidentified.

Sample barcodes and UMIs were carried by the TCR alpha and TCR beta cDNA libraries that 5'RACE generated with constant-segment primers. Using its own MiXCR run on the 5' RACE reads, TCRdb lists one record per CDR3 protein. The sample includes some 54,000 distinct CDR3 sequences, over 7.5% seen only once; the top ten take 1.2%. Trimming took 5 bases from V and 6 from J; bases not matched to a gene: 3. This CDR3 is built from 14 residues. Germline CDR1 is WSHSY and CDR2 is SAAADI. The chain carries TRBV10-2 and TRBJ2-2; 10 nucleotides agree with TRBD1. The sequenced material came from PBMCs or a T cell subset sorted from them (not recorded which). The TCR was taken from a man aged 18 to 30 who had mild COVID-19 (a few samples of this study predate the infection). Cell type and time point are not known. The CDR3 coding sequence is TGCGCCAGCAGTTGGGACAGGGGAGCCGGGGAGCTGTTTTTT. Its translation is CASSWDRGAGELFF.